The source of this T cell receptor (beta chain) is a study of blood T cell repertoires in COVID-19. V dropped 0 bases and J dropped 0 bases, with 18 bases sitting between them. Germline CDR1 and CDR2: SGHRS and YFSETQ. This CDR3 spans 18 amino acids. Profiled with immunoSEQ multiplex PCR; TCRdb holds only in-frame clones, not every one. The sample lists some 160,000 clones; approximately 90% were seen once. Sequencing was carried out using peripheral blood. The rearrangement uses TRBV5-1 and TRBJ1-2; D is uncertain. The TCR was taken from a man aged 18 to 35 with acute or convalescent COVID-19. The CDR3: CASSLGITSSLANYGYTF. DNA for the CDR3: TGCGCCAGCAGCTTGGGAATCACCTCCTCTTTAGCTAACTATGGCTACACCTTC.